These 14 T cell receptor beta chains came from one sample sequenced in a study of glioma-infiltrating T cells. Amplification of TCR alpha and beta CDR3 regions from RNA used iRepertoire nested multiplex PCR. One entry per CDR3 protein results from TCRdb running MiXCR on the multiplex PCR reads. This sample yields 93,000 or so distinct CDR3 sequences, of which about 30% are seen a single time; 35% to 55% belongs to the top ten. Input material: glioma tissue, nonneoplastic brain tissue, or PBMCs (not recorded which). These TCRs come from a human donor with low-grade glioma or glioblastoma, undergoing nonglioma brain surgery, or in good health (not recorded which).

This clonotype showed up many times. The V and J genes are TRBV6-1 and TRBJ1-6; possible D gene TRBD1, 5 bases. The CDR3 loop spans 14 amino acids. Germline V CDR1 and CDR2: MNHNS, SASEGT. The V gene lost 7 bases and the J gene lost 9 bases, with 16 bases spanning the gap. The CDR3 loop is CASKGQGVGSPLHF. DNA of the CDR3: TGTGCCAGCAAGGGGCAGGGTGTTGGTTCACCCCTCCACTTT.

A single count supports this clonotype. The junction departs from germline at one end; a sequencing error may be responsible. J is TRBJ1-6 and V is TRBV6-2 or TRBV6-3; D not resolved. CDR1 and CDR2 from the germline V gene are MNHEY and SVGEGT. The CDR3 totals 16 residues. CDR3 protein: CASSVMRSSYNSPLHF. The DNA of the CDR3 is TGTGCCAGCAGTGTCATGAGGAGCTCCTACAATTCACCCCTCCACTTT.

This clonotype was counted ten times or more. The rearrangement uses TRBV6-1 and TRBJ1-1, with D perhaps matching TRBD1 (6 bases). The CDR3 has 15 amino acids. Germline CDR1 and CDR2: MNHNS and SASEGT. V shed 2 bases and J shed 1 base, with 11 bases lying between them. CDR3 amino acids: CASSEQGTSNTEAFF. The CDR3 region has the DNA TGTGCCAGCAGTGAACAGGGGACTTCGAACACTGAAGCTTTCTTT.

As regards this clonotype: Given a much more abundant clone one base away, this may be a read error. The J gene is TRBJ2-1, the V gene TRBV28; TRBD2 matches at 11 bases. CDR1 is MDHEN, CDR2 SYDVKM, per germline. The ends lost 7 bases at V and 12 bases at J; junction bases unmatched: 17. The CDR3 runs 16 residues. CDR3 sequence: CASTQLAGGPIHGQFF. The DNA for the CDR3 is TGTGCCAGCACCCAATTAGCGGGGGGGCCGATCCATGGGCAGTTCTTC. The whole variable domain, filled in from reference TRBV28 and TRBJ2-1, reads DVKVTQSSRYLVKRTGEKVFLECVQDMDHENMFWYRQDPGLGLRLIYFSYDVKMKEKGDIPEGYSVSREKKERFSLILESASTNQTSMYLCASTQLAGGPIHGQFFGPGTRLTVL.

The V gene is TRBV3-1, the J gene TRBJ1-1; D uncertain. The CDR3 length is 13 residues. Trimming pared 0 bases from V and 6 bases from J, leaving 8 bases between. The V gene's germline CDR1 is LGHDT and CDR2 YNNKEL (reference sequence). CDR3 sequence reads: CASSQDLPPEAFF. The DNA of the CDR3 is TGTGCCAGCAGCCAAGATCTACCCCCTGAAGCTTTCTTT.

This clonotype was found many times. The chain recombines TRBV7-3 with TRBJ2-3; D remains unclear. Germline CDR1 reads SGHTA; CDR2 reads FQGTGA. Trimming pared 1 base from V and 5 bases from J, leaving 7 bases between. The length of the CDR3 is 13 residues. CDR3 bases: TGTGCCAGCAGCTTAATCGACGGAGATACGCAGTATTTT. Translated, it gives CASSLIDGDTQYF.

Regarding this clonotype: With a much larger clone just one base away, this may be a read error. The chain combines TRBV7-2 with TRBJ2-3, with D unclear. This CDR3 is built from 11 residues. The V gene lost 4 bases and the J gene lost 8 bases, with 7 bases spanning the gap. Germline V gene data show CDR1 as SGHTA and CDR2 as FQGNSA. The CDR3 region has the DNA TGTGCCAGCAGCTCGGCTACTACGCAGTATTTT. Translated: CASSSATTQYF.

Points on this clonotype: A read error may explain this, as a much larger clone is one base away. The rearrangement links TRBV20-1 to TRBJ2-1; 7 bases fit TRBD2. The germline gives CDR1 DFQATT, CDR2 SNEGSKA (reference sequence). This CDR3 spans 16 amino acids. V lost 0 bases, J lost 3 bases, and 8 bases stayed unmatched. CDR3 amino acids: CSARDPRGVDYNEQFF. In DNA form, the CDR3 reads TGCAGTGCTAGAGACCCTCGGGGGGTAGACTACAATGAGCAGTTCTTC.

Regarding this clonotype: A much larger clone differs from this one at a single base, so this may be a read error. This chain joins TRBV4-2 and TRBJ1-5; D remains ambiguous. Germline CDR1 and CDR2: LGHNA and YNFKEQ. The V end was cut by 1 base, the J end by 8 bases, with 6 bases between. CDR3 length equals 12 residues. DNA for the CDR3: TGTGCCAGCAGCCAAGTGGGTAAGCCCCAGCATTTT. It codes for CASSQVGKPQHF.

This clonotype has a single count. A much more abundant neighbour one base away suggests this may be a read error. V is TRBV19 and J is TRBJ1-1, with D maybe TRBD1 (5 bases). Germline-derived CDR1 and CDR2 are LNHDA and SQIVND (reference sequence). This CDR3 contains 16 residues. Trimming took off 6 bases at V and 1 base at J, with 18 bases between the two ends. In DNA, the CDR3 is TGTGCCAGTAGCTGGTCAAGAGGGGTCCCGAACACTGAAGCTTTCTTT. This sequence encodes CASSWSRGVPNTEAFF.

Ten or more counts support this clonotype. The chain recombines TRBV6-1 with TRBJ1-5, with 8 bases aligning to TRBD1. V lost 7 bases, J lost 1 base, and 6 bases stayed unmatched. Germline CDR1 reads MNHNS; CDR2 reads SASEGT. The CDR3 is made up of 15 amino acids. The CDR3 sequence: CASTPGDRSNQPQHF. CDR3 nucleotides: TGTGCCAGCACCCCAGGGGACAGGAGCAATCAGCCCCAGCATTTT.

This clonotype was seen a few times. The chain links TRBV14 to TRBJ2-1; D not resolved. Trimming left V 3 bases short and J 6 bases short, with 9 bases between. This CDR3 is built from 13 residues. The germline gives CDR1 SGHDN, CDR2 FVKESK. The CDR3 DNA reads as TGTGCCAGCAGCCAGGTCATCGGCAATGAGCAGTTCTTC. Its translation is CASSQVIGNEQFF. The complete variable domain, with remaining parts taken from reference TRBV14 and TRBJ2-1, reads EAGVTQFPSHSVIEKGQTVTLRCDPISGHDNLYWYRRVMGKEIKFLLHFVKESKQDESGMPNNRFLAERTGGTYSTLKVQPAELEDSGVYFCASSQVIGNEQFFGPGTRLTVL.

The chain has TRBV18 and TRBJ2-3; D not certain. Trimming cost V 4 bases and J 4 bases, with 9 bases left between them. This CDR3 contains 13 residues. Germline V lookup: CDR1 KGHSH, CDR2 LQKENI. This chain's CDR3 is CASSRAGADTQYF. The CDR3 bases are TGTGCCAGCTCACGTGCCGGAGCAGATACGCAGTATTTT. The complete variable domain, with remaining parts taken from reference TRBV18 and TRBJ2-3, reads NAGVMQNPRHLVRRRGQEARLRCSPMKGHSHVYWYRQLPEEGLKFMVYLQKENIIDESGMPKERFSAEFPKEGPSILRIQQVVRGDSAAYFCASSRAGADTQYFGPGTRLTVL.

The chain couples TRBV12-3 or TRBV12-4 to TRBJ1-1; 11 bases are shared with TRBD1. The V gene end was trimmed by 8 bases and the J gene end by 3 bases; junction bases not matched to a gene: 5. The CDR3 spans 14 residues. In DNA form, the CDR3 reads TGTGCCAGCGGACAGGGGGCCGTATACACTGAAGCTTTCTTT. Encoded protein: CASGQGAVYTEAFF.